This TCR beta chain originates from a study of T-cell reconstitution after alpha-beta-depleted transplantation in children. Looked up from germline, CDR1 is DFQATT and CDR2 is SNEGSKA (reference sequence). V lost 3 bases and J lost 7, with 22 bases in between. The CDR3 runs 15 residues. This clonotype was seen repeatedly, ten times or more. Unique molecular identifiers were built into the TCRbeta library. TCRdb re-analysed the PCR reads in MiXCR, keeping a single row per CDR3 protein. Of almost 500,000 distinct CDR3 sequences in the sample, 8% to 11% are singletons; the top ten hold around 2%. The rearrangement links TRBV20-1 to TRBJ2-7, with a tentative D call TRBD2 (5 bases). The sequences come from PBMCs, collected before TCRalphabeta/CD19-depleted stem cell transplant. This sequence originates from a child aged 2 to 15 with inherited bone marrow failure, due to receive a stem cell transplant. The CDR3 nucleotides are TGCAGTGCTAGGGCCGGAGAGGGTCCGACCTGGGAGCAGTACTTC. Protein: CSARAGEGPTWEQYF.